Here is one TCR beta chain with its context. This table comes from immunoSEQ multiplex PCR, and its TCRdb copy is limited to in-frame clones, with some not included. The table records about 92,000 clones, about 85% of them present only once. This specimen belongs to a study of blood T cell repertoires in COVID-19. CDR1 SGHTA and CDR2 FQGNSA come from the germline V gene. The CDR3 covers 17 residues. The ends lost 2 bases at V and 3 bases at J; junction bases unmatched: 7. The sample consisted of peripheral blood. This chain links TRBV7-2 with TRBJ2-1; TRBD2 aligns across 10 bases. The source of this sequence is an older man with acute or convalescent COVID-19. CDR3 DNA sequence: TGTGCCAGCAGCTTAAGTCGAGCGGGAGGGATCTACAATGAGCAGTTCTTC. This codes for CASSLSRAGGIYNEQFF. Based on the CDR3 plus reference TRBV7-2 and TRBJ2-1, the full variable domain is GAGVSQSPSNKVTEKGKDVELRCDPISGHTALYWYRQSLGQGLEFLIYFQGNSAPDKSGLPSDRFSAERTGGSVSTLTIQRTQQEDSAVYLCASSLSRAGGIYNEQFFGPGTRLTVL.